A single TCR beta chain is shown here with its context. The antigen is unknown. The data originate from a study of shared clonotypes between healthy human individuals. Naivety among CD8 cells was defined by CD45RO negativity and positive CCR7 selection, thereby excluding terminally differentiated effector memory CD45RA+ cells. Study findings and constraints: Donor clonotype sharing was expected to depend on sequencing depth.

Once extracted for a subset, genomic DNA was divided evenly among several immunoSEQ plates. Measured with immunoSEQ multiplex PCR; TCRdb has only the in-frame clones, and not every one. The data show hundreds of thousands of clones, around 96% seen once. The sequence came from a woman in her twenties or thirties in good health. Specimen: naive CD8+ T cells sorted from blood.

The CDR3 reads CASSFTGGVSPLHF. The CDR3 region has the DNA TGTGCCAGCAGTTTTACAGGGGGGGTTTCACCCCTCCACTTT. V is TRBV27 and J is TRBJ1-6; TRBD1 agrees at 8 bases. The CDR3 sequence is 14 residues long. V gave up 3 bases and J gave up 9 bases; unmatched junction bases: 4. Germline V gives CDR1 MNHEY, CDR2 SMNVEV (reference sequence).